The 22 T cell receptor beta chains in this list originate from one sample, sequenced in a study of control samples from healthy donors and cancer patients (TCRdb year 2020). The receptor library was made with the immunoSEQ multiplex PCR assay. The table was pulled from immuneACCESS by TCRdb, which kept in-frame rearrangements only. Such tables lose some clones; where checked, under half of the loss comes from unresolved V genes, and the rest has no known cause. This sample lists tens of thousands of clones; roughly 87% were detected once. 5% to 7% of the sample comes from the top ten. Sequencing input: PBMCs. The receptors here all came from a man aged 55 to 69 with colorectal cancer.

The rearrangement uses TRBV7-8 and TRBJ2-1; no clear D gene. This CDR3 region has 12 residues. CDR1 and CDR2 (germline): SGHVS, FQNEAQ. The germline V and J ends were trimmed by 3 bases and 7 bases, with 7 bases remaining between them. The CDR3 DNA reads as TGTGCCAGCAGCTTCTTTGGGAATGAGCAGTTCTTC. Encoded protein: CASSFFGNEQFF.

This chain uses TRBV6-5 with TRBJ1-2; D gene unclear. The CDR3 runs to 13 residues. CDR1 is MNHEY, CDR2 SVGAGI, per germline. V lost 4 bases and J 5 bases, leaving 11 bases between the germline ends. CDR3 protein: CASSWEGRYGYTF. The CDR3 bases are TGTGCCAGCAGTTGGGAGGGTCGGTATGGCTACACCTTC.

This clone was found once. The V gene is TRBV2, the J gene TRBJ2-5; 9 nucleotides align to TRBD2. Unmatched junction bases numbered 9, after V lost 3 bases and J lost 4 bases. Germline V gene data show CDR1 as SNHLY and CDR2 as FYNNEI. This CDR3 is built from 16 residues. The DNA for the CDR3 is TGTGCCAGCAGTGAGGGGCTAGCGGGAAGGGGAGAGACCCAGTACTTC. Its translation is CASSEGLAGRGETQYF. Variable domain in full (rest from reference TRBV2 and TRBJ2-5): EPEVTQTPSHQVTQMGQEVILRCVPISNHLYFYWYRQILGQKVEFLVSFYNNEISEKSEIFDDQFSVERPDGSNFTLKIRSTKLEDSAMYFCASSEGLAGRGETQYFGPGTRLLVL.

The V call is TRBV11-3, the J call TRBJ2-1, with a possible D match to TRBD2 (5 bases). Germline V lookup: CDR1 SGHNT, CDR2 YENEEA. This CDR3 is built from 12 residues. V lost 6 bases and J 7 bases, leaving 10 bases between the germline ends. CDR3 sequence (DNA): TGTGCCAGCAGGAGGGTAGGTAATGAGCAGTTCTTC. Translating gives CASRRVGNEQFF.

The chain is built from TRBV19 and TRBJ2-3, with 10 bases identical to TRBD1. The junction had 7 bases not matched to a gene; V was cut back by 5 bases and J by 5 bases. This CDR3 contains 15 residues. The germline V gene encodes CDR1 LNHDA and CDR2 SQIVND (reference sequence). The CDR3 here is CASSPRTGGLDTQYF. The CDR3 region has the DNA TGTGCCAGTAGTCCCCGGACAGGGGGTTTAGATACGCAGTATTTT.

The CDR3 reads CASSTSWQGGYEQFF. As DNA, the CDR3 is TGTGCCAGCAGCACCTCCTGGCAGGGAGGCTATGAGCAGTTCTTC. This chain links TRBV9 with TRBJ2-1; D possibly corresponds to TRBD2 (6 bases). The V gene lost 4 bases and the J gene lost 8 bases, with 19 bases spanning the gap. The CDR3 is 15 amino acids. The germline gives CDR1 SGDLS, CDR2 YYNGEE.

J is TRBJ1-6 and V is TRBV3-1 (or the pseudogene TRBV3-2); D is possibly TRBD1 (6 bases). The V end lost 1 base, the J end lost 7 bases, and 8 bases lay between the germline ends. CDR1 and CDR2 from the germline V gene are LGHDT and YNNKEL (reference sequence). This CDR3 spans 14 amino acids. Here the CDR3 reads CASSQGGGNSPLHF. The CDR3 coding sequence is TGTGCCAGCAGCCAAGGGGGGGGCAATTCACCCCTCCACTTT.

The rearrangement joins TRBV11-3 to TRBJ1-2; 9 bases map to TRBD1. This CDR3 has 15 residues. V was pared by 0 bases and J by 6 bases, with 5 bases of the junction left unmatched. Looked up from germline, CDR1 is SGHNT and CDR2 is YENEEA. CDR3 DNA sequence: TGTGCCAGCAGCTTAGATCAGGGGGACAGGGATGGCTACACCTTC. This encodes CASSLDQGDRDGYTF.

V and J are TRBV28 and TRBJ2-3; D is ambiguous. There are 12 residues in the CDR3. V lost 6 bases, J lost 2 bases, and 6 bases lay in between. Germline V lookup: CDR1 MDHEN, CDR2 SYDVKM. The CDR3 coding sequence is TGTGCCAGCAGAACAACCACAGATACGCAGTATTTT. It codes for CASRTTTDTQYF.

The chain is built from TRBV5-8 and TRBJ1-6, with 7 positions matching TRBD1. Per germline, CDR1 SGHTS and CDR2 YDEGEE. The J segment lost 10 bases and the V segment lost 2 bases, leaving 3 bases of the junction unmatched. This CDR3 spans 13 amino acids. The CDR3: CASSLGGRSPLHF. In DNA form, the CDR3 reads TGTGCCAGCAGCTTAGGGGGCAGATCACCCCTCCACTTT.

The chain has TRBV7-2 and TRBJ2-1; 9 nucleotides match TRBD2. Trimming took 0 bases from V and 4 from J; bases not matched to a gene: 10. CDR1 is SGHTA, CDR2 FQGNSA, per germline. CDR3 size: 18 residues. CDR3 amino acids: CASSLAAGGKGRYNEQFF. For the CDR3, the DNA is TGTGCCAGCAGCTTAGCCGCGGGGGGGAAAGGCCGTTACAATGAGCAGTTCTTC.

This clone was picked up one time. The chain joins TRBV12-3 or TRBV12-4 to TRBJ1-1; D ambiguous. This CDR3 has 13 residues. V lost 5 bases and J 6 bases, leaving 13 bases between the germline ends. In DNA, the CDR3 is TGTGCCAGCAGTCCGGATGGGTCCTCTGAAGCTTTCTTT. It specifies CASSPDGSSEAFF.

This chain uses TRBV3-1 (or the pseudogene TRBV3-2) with TRBJ1-1; 8 bases are a match to TRBD1. Germline CDR1 and CDR2: LGHDT and YNNKEL (reference sequence). The CDR3 consists of 15 residues. The junction had 1 base not matched to a gene; V was cut back by 1 base and J by 0 bases. CDR3 sequence: CASSQGQGMNTEAFF. DNA of the CDR3: TGTGCCAGCAGCCAAGGACAGGGGATGAACACTGAAGCTTTCTTT.

The rearrangement joins TRBV20-1 to TRBJ1-2; D is possibly TRBD1 (5 bases). Trimming took 3 bases from V and 3 from J, leaving 8 bases between them. This CDR3 spans 12 amino acids. Germline-derived CDR1 and CDR2 are DFQATT and SNEGSKA (reference sequence). CDR3 nucleotide sequence: TGCAGTGCTAGTCAGGGCGACTATGGCTACACCTTC. This encodes CSASQGDYGYTF.

This chain connects TRBV4-1 to TRBJ1-3; D is undetermined. Per germline, CDR1 MGHRA and CDR2 YSYEKL. V was cut by 1 base and J by 5 bases, with 6 bases left in between. There are 13 residues in the CDR3. As DNA, the CDR3 is TGCGCCAGCAGCCAAGCGATTCGAAACACCATATATTTT. The encoded protein is CASSQAIRNTIYF.

The J gene is TRBJ1-6, the V gene TRBV7-8, with D unresolved. V lost 5 bases and J lost 4, with 15 bases in between. Per the germline V gene, CDR1 is SGHVS and CDR2 is FQNEAQ. This CDR3 region has 16 residues. The CDR3 DNA follows: TGTGCCAGCAGCGCCCTCGAGGGTCGATATAATTCACCCCTCCACTTT. Its protein is CASSALEGRYNSPLHF.

This clone is a singleton in its sample. This chain's CDR3 is CASSDRTGRGGKNTEAFF. The CDR3 DNA reads TGTGCCAGCAGTGATAGGACAGGGAGGGGGGGGAAGAACACTGAAGCTTTCTTT. V and J are TRBV25-1 and TRBJ1-1; TRBD1 matches at 8 bases. V dropped 3 bases and J dropped 1; count of bases not matched to a gene: 13. There are 18 residues in the CDR3. CDR1 MGHDK and CDR2 SYGVNS come from the germline V gene.

The genes are TRBV9 and TRBJ2-1; D remains ambiguous. The CDR3 is made up of 17 amino acids. V lost 4 bases to trimming and J lost 4 bases, with 21 bases between them. The V gene's germline CDR1 is SGDLS and CDR2 YYNGEE. Here the CDR3 DNA reads TGTGCCAGCAGCCCCAACCCCCGGCGCATAGAGTACAATGAGCAGTTCTTC. Translation: CASSPNPRRIEYNEQFF.

The gene calls are TRBV19 and TRBJ2-7; 11 bases fit TRBD1. Germline assignment: CDR1 LNHDA and CDR2 SQIVND (reference sequence). This CDR3 has 16 residues. With 4 bases clipped from V and 5 bases from J, the junction kept 10 bases outside the gene matches. The CDR3 reads CASSTSRDRGSDEQYF. The CDR3 bases are TGTGCCAGTAGTACATCACGGGACAGGGGGTCCGACGAGCAGTACTTC.

The rearrangement joins TRBV10-3 to TRBJ2-7; TRBD1 is a possible D gene (5 bases). V shed 8 bases and J shed 2 bases, with 10 bases lying between them. Germline lookup yields CDR1 ENHRY and CDR2 SYGVKD. The CDR3 extends over 12 amino acids. The CDR3 sequence is CAIGQGTYEQYF. The CDR3 nucleotides are TGTGCCATCGGGCAGGGAACCTACGAGCAGTACTTC.

The chain couples TRBV5-5 to TRBJ2-4, with 9 bases fitting TRBD2. This CDR3 region has 14 residues. V lost 6 bases to trimming and J lost 5 bases; unmatched junction nucleotides: 6. Germline V lookup: CDR1 SGHKS, CDR2 YYEKEE (reference sequence). The CDR3 sequence is CASKIAGVENIQYF. In DNA, the CDR3 is TGTGCCAGCAAAATAGCGGGGGTAGAAAACATTCAGTACTTC.

This clone has just a few counts. The J gene is TRBJ1-5, the V gene TRBV2; a possible D gene is TRBD1 (6 bases). V shed 5 bases and J shed 0 bases, with 11 bases lying between them. In germline, CDR1 is SNHLY, CDR2 FYNNEI. The CDR3 extends over 15 amino acids. The CDR3 DNA is TGTGCCAGCAGTTATCAGGGGAATAGCAATCAGCCCCAGCATTTT. Its translation is CASSYQGNSNQPQHF.